One and the same sample provided the 15 T cell receptor beta chains below, sequenced in a study of metastatic and nonmetastatic thyroid tumors. Every patient was untreated before thyroid surgery. TCRdb reanalyzed the PCR reads with MiXCR. The data show 15,000 or so clones, approximately 31% seen once. Source material: blood. The receptors shown here come from a female donor with papillary thyroid cancer or a benign thyroid nodule (not recorded which). Some clones in this sample may be carry-over from other donors' samples.

This clone occurred many times. The chain combines TRBV5-1 with TRBJ2-1, with 9 bases aligning to TRBD2. The CDR3 runs to 20 residues. The V segment lost 4 bases and the J segment 0 bases; nucleotides outside the gene matches: 17. CDR1 and CDR2 from the germline V gene are SGHRS and YFSETQ. CDR3 nucleotide sequence: TGCGCCAGCAGCCTAACTAGAGGTTCCCGACTAGCGGTCTCCTACAATGAGCAGTTCTTC. Protein product: CASSLTRGSRLAVSYNEQFF.

This clone qualifies as medium-sized. In DNA, the CDR3 is TGTGCCATCAGTGAGTCGAACGGAGGTGCCTACGAGCAGTACTTC. Amino acids: CAISESNGGAYEQYF. The genes are TRBV10-3 and TRBJ2-7, with D perhaps matching TRBD2 (5 bases). Germline values: CDR1 ENHRY, CDR2 SYGVKD. The CDR3 extends over 15 amino acids. V lost 0 bases and J 2 bases, leaving 11 bases between the germline ends.

V and J are TRBV11-2 and TRBJ1-2, with a weak D call TRBD1 (5 bases). This CDR3 comprises 13 residues. Trimming removed 3 bases at V and 4 bases at J, with 9 bases between. CDR1 SGHAT and CDR2 FQNNGV come from the germline V gene. The CDR3 protein is CASSFEGVYGYTF. For the CDR3, the DNA is TGTGCCAGCAGCTTCGAAGGGGTCTATGGCTACACCTTC.

This clone was detected many times. V and J are TRBV29-1 and TRBJ1-1; D unclear. CDR1 is SQVTM, CDR2 ANQGSEA, per germline. There are 13 residues in the CDR3. V dropped 0 bases and J dropped 0 bases, with 5 bases sitting between them. Here the CDR3 reads CSVEEVMNTEAFF. CDR3 DNA sequence: TGCAGCGTTGAAGAGGTTATGAACACTGAAGCTTTCTTT.

This clone is medium-sized in the sample. J is TRBJ2-3 and V is TRBV10-3; weak D call: TRBD2 (7 bases). Germline V gene sequence: CDR1 ENHRY, CDR2 SYGVKD. The CDR3 totals 15 residues. V lost 11 bases and J lost 6, with 24 bases in between. The CDR3 sequence is CASRDIGGRADTQYF. CDR3 sequence (DNA): TGTGCCTCCAGGGACATCGGTGGGAGGGCGGATACGCAGTATTTT.

By proportion, this clone is medium-sized. The chain links TRBV20-1 to TRBJ2-7, with D possibly matching TRBD1 (5 bases). Trimming took off 3 bases at V and 2 bases at J, with 14 bases between the two ends. The CDR3 is made up of 14 amino acids. Per germline, CDR1 DFQATT and CDR2 SNEGSKA (reference sequence). The DNA of the CDR3 is TGCAGTGCTAGTGACGACAGTATAGCCTACGAGCAGTACTTC. This encodes CSASDDSIAYEQYF.

This clone appeared once. The rearrangement links TRBV11-2 to TRBJ2-2; perhaps TRBD2 as D (5 bases). Trimming cost V 8 bases and J 7 bases, with 11 bases left between them. CDR3 size: 12 residues. CDR1 is SGHAT, CDR2 FQNNGV, per germline. This CDR3 reads CASRPEGGELFF. CDR3 sequence (DNA): TGTGCCAGCCGACCAGAGGGCGGGGAGCTGTTTTTT. Full variable domain (rest looked up from reference TRBV11-2 and TRBJ2-2): EAGVAQSPRYKIIEKRQSVAFWCNPISGHATLYWYQQILGQGPKLLIQFQNNGVVDDSQLPKDRFSAERLKGVDSTLKIQPAKLEDSAVYLCASRPEGGELFFGEGSRLTVL.

The table lists this clone with many counts. This chain links TRBV18 with TRBJ1-4, with D tentatively TRBD1 (5 bases). From germline, CDR1 is KGHSH and CDR2 LQKENI. The CDR3 is made up of 15 amino acids. The ends were cut back, 3 bases at V and 6 bases at J, with 14 bases in the middle. The CDR3 here is CASSPTGLSHEKLFF. The CDR3, as DNA: TGTGCCAGCTCACCTACAGGACTATCCCATGAAAAACTGTTTTTT.

In its sample, this clone is medium-sized (0.01 to 0.1%). The chain links TRBV11-2 to TRBJ1-2; possibly TRBD1 for D (5 bases). V lost 1 base, J lost 4 bases, and 10 bases lay in between. The germline gives CDR1 SGHAT, CDR2 FQNNGV. The CDR3 contains 14 residues. The CDR3 DNA reads TGTGCCAGCAGCTTAGCGGGGGTTGGCTATGGCTACACCTTC. It encodes CASSLAGVGYGYTF. Full variable domain (missing parts from reference TRBV11-2 and TRBJ1-2): EAGVAQSPRYKIIEKRQSVAFWCNPISGHATLYWYQQILGQGPKLLIQFQNNGVVDDSQLPKDRFSAERLKGVDSTLKIQPAKLEDSAVYLCASSLAGVGYGYTFGSGTRLTVV.

V gene TRBV5-5 combines with J gene TRBJ1-2, with D unclear. V was shortened by 2 bases and J by 0 bases, with 8 bases between the two germline ends. The germline V gene has CDR1 SGHKS and CDR2 YYEKEE (reference sequence). The length of the CDR3 is 14 residues. The CDR3 region has the DNA TGTGCCAGCAGCTTCAACGGAGCTAACTATGGCTACACCTTC. Protein product: CASSFNGANYGYTF.

This clone was picked up a small number of times. The V call is TRBV6-4, the J call TRBJ1-6; D is unresolved. This CDR3 comprises 13 residues. Trimming left V 6 bases short and J 8 bases short, with 11 bases between. Germline-derived CDR1 and CDR2 are MRHNA and SNTAGT. The CDR3: CASSEQADSPLHF. CDR3 coding DNA: TGTGCCAGCAGCGAACAAGCGGATTCACCCCTCCACTTT.

This clone was seen at least ten times. The chain joins TRBV29-1 to TRBJ2-5; no reliable D call. Per the germline V gene, CDR1 is SQVTM and CDR2 is ANQGSEA. This CDR3 has 15 residues. V was cut by 6 bases and J by 2 bases, with 19 bases left in between. The CDR3 here is CSVGAASDLQETQYF. The CDR3 DNA reads as TGCAGCGTCGGCGCCGCAAGCGACCTACAAGAGACCCAGTACTTC.

The rearrangement uses TRBV3-1 and TRBJ1-1, with TRBD1 as a possible D gene (5 bases). Germline V lookup: CDR1 LGHDT, CDR2 YNNKEL (reference sequence). The CDR3 extends over 19 amino acids. The V end was cut by 6 bases, the J end by 1 base, with 27 bases between. CDR3 region: CASSPGGGVRSGQNTEAFF. The CDR3 DNA reads TGTGCCAGCAGTCCAGGTGGGGGGGTGCGGTCTGGGCAGAACACTGAAGCTTTCTTT. Drawing the rest from reference TRBV3-1 and TRBJ1-1, the complete variable domain is DTAVSQTPKYLVTQMGNDKSIKCEQNLGHDTMYWYKQDSKKFLKIMFSYNNKELIINETVPNRFSPKSPDKAHLNLHINSLELGDSAVYFCASSPGGGVRSGQNTEAFFGQGTRLTVV.

The V call is TRBV20-1, the J call TRBJ2-3; 14 bases fit TRBD2. The CDR3 sequence is 18 residues long. Losses at the gene ends were 5 bases for V and 1 base for J; bases not matched to a gene: 11. Germline values: CDR1 DFQATT, CDR2 SNEGSKA (reference sequence). The CDR3, as DNA: TGCAGTGCTCCCGGACTAGCGGGGGGAGGCCTGGGCACAGATACGCAGTATTTT. Protein product: CSAPGLAGGGLGTDTQYF.

In its sample, this clone is medium-sized. V gene TRBV6-1 combines with J gene TRBJ1-1; D uncertain. V was trimmed by 8 bases and J by 5 bases, leaving 12 bases between them. The germline CDR1 and CDR2 sequences are MNHNS and SASEGT. The CDR3 is 12 amino acids. As DNA, the CDR3 is TGTGCCAGCCGTCGGTCTCAAACTGAAGCTTTCTTT. This translates into CASRRSQTEAFF.